What follows are 17 T cell receptor beta chains derived from one specimen sequenced in a study of blood T cell repertoires in COVID-19. Profiled with immunoSEQ multiplex PCR; TCRdb holds only in-frame clones, not every one. This table has some 45,000 clones, roughly four fifths appearing once. The sequenced sample was peripheral blood. The source of these receptors is a human donor in a cohort sampled during active COVID-19.

The chain is built from TRBV7-2 and TRBJ2-7, with D unresolved. Trimming pared 3 bases from V and 3 bases from J, leaving 6 bases between. Germline V gives CDR1 SGHTA, CDR2 FQGNSA. The CDR3 contains 12 residues. CDR3 protein: CASSFSIYEQYF. The DNA for the CDR3 is TGTGCCAGCAGCTTTTCAATCTACGAGCAGTACTTC.

The chain carries TRBV6-2 or TRBV6-3 and TRBJ2-7, with 9 positions matching TRBD2. This CDR3 has 16 residues. V shed 2 bases and J 2 bases; nucleotides not matched to a gene: 7. Germline V lookup: CDR1 MNHEY, CDR2 SVGEGT. CDR3 loop: CASSYASGRSTYEQYF. CDR3 nucleotide sequence: TGTGCCAGCAGTTACGCAAGCGGGAGGTCAACCTACGAGCAGTACTTC.

The chain links TRBV28 to TRBJ2-7; 7 nucleotides line up with TRBD1. J lost 1 base, V lost 5 bases, and 8 bases had no gene match. The germline CDR1 and CDR2 sequences are MDHEN and SYDVKM. The CDR3 has 15 amino acids. CDR3 DNA: TGTGCCAGCAGTGAAAGCCGGGACAGATCCTACGAGCAGTACTTC. Its protein product is CASSESRDRSYEQYF.

CDR3 loop: CASSFMSNQPQHF. The CDR3 DNA reads as TGTGCCAGCAGCTTTATGAGCAATCAGCCCCAGCATTTT. The chain combines TRBV11-2 with TRBJ1-5; D uncertain. The germline gives CDR1 SGHAT, CDR2 FQNNGV. The length of the CDR3 is 13 residues. Deletions cut 3 bases from V and 1 base from J, with 4 bases between.

The chain couples TRBV11-2 to TRBJ2-7, with D perhaps matching TRBD2 (6 bases). CDR1 and CDR2 (germline): SGHAT, FQNNGV. The length of the CDR3 is 16 residues. Trimming took 4 bases from V and 0 from J, leaving 16 bases between them. CDR3 region: CASSSQIVAVSYEQYF. The CDR3 DNA follows: TGTGCCAGCAGCTCCCAAATTGTAGCGGTCTCCTACGAGCAGTACTTC.

The rearrangement links TRBV5-4 to TRBJ2-2, with D possibly matching TRBD2 (5 bases). Germline V lookup: CDR1 SGHNT, CDR2 YYREEE (reference sequence). Deletions cut 5 bases from V and 7 bases from J, with 9 bases between. The CDR3 covers 12 residues. The CDR3 coding sequence is TGTGCCAGCAGTCCTCGGGGCGGGGAGCTGTTTTTT. Translation: CASSPRGGELFF.

The chain has TRBV6-1 and TRBJ2-1; TRBD1 matches at 10 bases. J lost 5 bases, V lost 1 base, and 2 bases had no gene match. Germline V gives CDR1 MNHNS, CDR2 SASEGT. CDR3 length: 15 residues. This CDR3 reads CASSEGTGGNNEQFF. As DNA, the CDR3 is TGTGCCAGCAGTGAAGGGACAGGGGGGAACAATGAGCAGTTCTTC.

This chain links TRBV2 with TRBJ2-1, with 8 bases that match TRBD1. This CDR3 comprises 11 residues. V was pared by 6 bases and J by 16 bases, with 8 bases of the junction left unmatched. The V gene's germline CDR1 is SNHLY and CDR2 FYNNEI. CDR3 bases: TGTGCCAGCAGGAGGACAGGGCCCTCCTTCTTC. It encodes CASRRTGPSFF. The entire variable domain, with the rest obtained from reference TRBV2 and TRBJ2-1, is as follows: EPEVTQTPSHQVTQMGQEVILRCVPISNHLYFYWYRQILGQKVEFLVSFYNNEISEKSEIFDDQFSVERPDGSNFTLKIRSTKLEDSAMYFCASRRTGPSFFGPGTRLTVL.

The count of this clone is one. The chain joins TRBV2 to TRBJ1-1; D is uncertain. The CDR3 contains 14 residues. Trimming took off 0 bases at V and 0 bases at J, with 5 bases between the two ends. Germline CDR1 reads SNHLY; CDR2 reads FYNNEI. The CDR3 loop is CASSEAAVNTEAFF. In nucleotides, the CDR3 is TGTGCCAGCAGTGAAGCGGCAGTGAACACTGAAGCTTTCTTT.

This chain uses TRBV6-5 with TRBJ1-6; D ambiguous. The CDR3 is 14 residues long. Germline CDR1 is MNHEY and CDR2 is SVGAGI. Between the trimmed V and J ends, which lost 0 bases and 5 bases, there was a span of 5 bases. The CDR3 reads CASSYSGDNSPLHF. The DNA for the CDR3 is TGTGCCAGCAGTTACTCGGGAGATAATTCACCCCTCCACTTT.

This rearrangement joins TRBV29-1 to TRBJ2-3; TRBD1 agrees at 9 bases. Trimming at V came to 0 bases and at J to 3 bases, leaving 7 bases not matched to a gene. The germline CDR1 and CDR2 sequences are SQVTM and ANQGSEA. The CDR3 runs 16 residues. This CDR3 reads CSVEDRGQGRTDTQYF. CDR3 bases: TGCAGCGTTGAAGACAGGGGACAGGGAAGGACAGATACGCAGTATTTT.

V usage is TRBV14 and J usage is TRBJ1-5; 8 bases are a match to TRBD1. V dropped 0 bases and J dropped 2; count of bases not matched to a gene: 9. CDR3 length equals 18 residues. The V gene's germline CDR1 is SGHDN and CDR2 FVKESK. The CDR3 DNA follows: TGTGCCAGCAGCCAAGATCGACAGGGGAGGGTGGGCAATCAGCCCCAGCATTTT. It translates to CASSQDRQGRVGNQPQHF.

This clone was seen a few times. The genes are TRBV30 and TRBJ2-5; 9 bases line up with TRBD2. CDR1 and CDR2 (germline): GTSNPN, SVGIG (reference sequence). The CDR3 is 16 residues long. The trim removed 4 bases at V and 5 bases at J, leaving 14 bases unmatched. This CDR3 reads CAWTALAGLPGETQYF. The CDR3 region has the DNA TGTGCCTGGACTGCGCTAGCGGGGCTCCCGGGGGAGACCCAGTACTTC.

The chain is built from TRBV7-7 and TRBJ2-3; 9 bases are shared with TRBD2. Unmatched junction bases numbered 11, after V lost 5 bases and J lost 5 bases. The CDR3 is 16 residues long. Per germline, CDR1 SSHAT and CDR2 FNYEAQ (reference sequence). DNA for the CDR3: TGTGCCAGCAGCGTCTTGACTAGCGGACCCCGAGATACGCAGTATTTT. Translation: CASSVLTSGPRDTQYF.

The rearrangement joins TRBV5-6 to TRBJ2-6, with 8 positions matching TRBD1. With 2 bases clipped from V and 0 bases from J, the junction kept 4 bases outside the gene matches. The CDR3 runs to 17 residues. Germline assignment: CDR1 SGHDT and CDR2 YYEEEE. The CDR3 region has the DNA TGTGCCAGCAGCTTCTGGACAGGGAGCTCTGGGGCCAACGTCCTGACTTTC. Translating it yields CASSFWTGSSGANVLTF.

This clone was picked up many times. This chain joins TRBV7-3 and TRBJ1-6, with D possibly matching TRBD1 (5 bases). With 2 bases removed from V and 10 bases from J, the gap between germline ends came to 15 bases. The germline CDR1 and CDR2 sequences are SGHTA and FQGTGA. This CDR3 is built from 15 residues. CDR3 in amino acids: CASSLGGDGGSPLHF. DNA of the CDR3: TGTGCCAGCAGCTTAGGCGGGGATGGGGGATCACCCCTCCACTTT.

The V and J genes are TRBV5-6 and TRBJ2-2, with D uncertain. Trimming left V 0 bases short and J 1 base short, with 4 bases between. Germline V gives CDR1 SGHDT, CDR2 YYEEEE. CDR3 length: 14 residues. The CDR3, as DNA: TGTGCCAGCAGCTTGGTAGTGAACACCGGGGAGCTGTTTTTT. Its protein product is CASSLVVNTGELFF.